The entry below gives a single T cell receptor (beta chain) sequence along with its context. As yet, its antigen is unknown. The data are from a study of T cell responses to AZD1222 COVID-19 vaccine. As for the study in general: Second doses at about 4 or about 12 weeks were pooled. Findings and caveats of the study: It should be noted that donors were predominantly white British and more often female, and clonal diversity was possibly underestimated. Without day 14 samples, only post-peak T cell repertoires were studied.

Some clones are missing from TCRdb's copy, which holds only in-frame ones; the method was immunoSEQ multiplex PCR. The sample consists of a few hundred thousand clones, 85% to 95% of them appearing once. The sequence derives from an adult in good health. Specimen: peripheral blood, collected on day 0 of AZD1222 vaccination.

The CDR3 region is CASSTQGTQPQHF. The CDR3 nucleotides read TGTGCCAGCAGTACACAGGGTACTCAGCCCCAGCATTTT. The chain is built from TRBV28 and TRBJ1-5, with TRBD1 as a possible D gene (6 bases). This CDR3 comprises 13 residues. Germline CDR1 and CDR2: MDHEN and SYDVKM. V lost 5 bases, J lost 6 bases, and 11 bases lay in between.